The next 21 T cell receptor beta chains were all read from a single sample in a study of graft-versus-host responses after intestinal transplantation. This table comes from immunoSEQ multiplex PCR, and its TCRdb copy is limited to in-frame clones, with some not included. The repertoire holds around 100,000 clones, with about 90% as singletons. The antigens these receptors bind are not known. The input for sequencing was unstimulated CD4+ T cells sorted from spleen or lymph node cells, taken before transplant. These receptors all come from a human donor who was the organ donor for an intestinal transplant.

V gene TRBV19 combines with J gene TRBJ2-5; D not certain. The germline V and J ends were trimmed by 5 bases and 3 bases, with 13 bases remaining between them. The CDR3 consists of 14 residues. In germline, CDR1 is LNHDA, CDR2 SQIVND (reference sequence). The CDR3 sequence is CASSSRTRKETQYF. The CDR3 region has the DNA TGTGCCAGTAGTTCCCGGACCCGGAAAGAGACCCAGTACTTC.

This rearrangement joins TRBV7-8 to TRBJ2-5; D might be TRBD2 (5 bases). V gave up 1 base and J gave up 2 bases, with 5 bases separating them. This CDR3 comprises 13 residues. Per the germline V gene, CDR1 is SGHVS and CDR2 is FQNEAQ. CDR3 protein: CASSLGTQETQYF. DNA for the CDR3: TGTGCCAGCAGCTTAGGGACTCAAGAGACCCAGTACTTC.

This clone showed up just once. This chain's CDR3 is CASMIRDRGSYEQYF. CDR3 in DNA: TGTGCCTCTATGATCCGGGACAGGGGAAGCTACGAGCAGTACTTC. The V call is TRBV30, the J call TRBJ2-7; TRBD1 matches at 10 bases. Germline V gene sequence: CDR1 GTSNPN, CDR2 SVGIG (reference sequence). The CDR3 totals 15 residues. J lost 3 bases, V lost 7 bases, and 12 bases had no gene match.

CDR3 bases: TGTGCCAGCAGCTCACGGGACTACGGGTACAATGAGCAGTTCTTC. Translated, it gives CASSSRDYGYNEQFF. This rearrangement joins TRBV5-4 to TRBJ2-1, with TRBD2 identical over 7 bases. This CDR3 is built from 15 residues. The germline gives CDR1 SGHNT, CDR2 YYREEE (reference sequence). Trimming at V came to 3 bases and at J to 4 bases, leaving 7 bases not matched to a gene.

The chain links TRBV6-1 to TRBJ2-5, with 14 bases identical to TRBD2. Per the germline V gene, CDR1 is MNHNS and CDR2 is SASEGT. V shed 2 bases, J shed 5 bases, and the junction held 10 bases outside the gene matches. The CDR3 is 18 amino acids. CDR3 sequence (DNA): TGTGCCAGCAGTGAAAGAGGGAGACTAGCGGGGGGGAGGGAGACCCAGTACTTC. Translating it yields CASSERGRLAGGRETQYF.

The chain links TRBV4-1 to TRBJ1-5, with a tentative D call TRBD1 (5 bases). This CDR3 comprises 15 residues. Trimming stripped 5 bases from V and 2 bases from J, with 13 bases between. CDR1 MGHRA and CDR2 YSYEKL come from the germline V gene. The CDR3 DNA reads TGCGCCAGCAGCTTAGAGGGGCAGGGCAATCAGCCCCAGCATTTT. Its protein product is CASSLEGQGNQPQHF.

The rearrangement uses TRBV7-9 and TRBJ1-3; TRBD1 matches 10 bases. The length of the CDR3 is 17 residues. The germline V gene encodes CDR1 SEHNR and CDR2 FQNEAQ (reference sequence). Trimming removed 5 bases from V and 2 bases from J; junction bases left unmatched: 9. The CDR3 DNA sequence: TGTGCCAGCAGCGCATCCTCGGGACAGGGGACTGGAAACACCATATATTTT. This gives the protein CASSASSGQGTGNTIYF.

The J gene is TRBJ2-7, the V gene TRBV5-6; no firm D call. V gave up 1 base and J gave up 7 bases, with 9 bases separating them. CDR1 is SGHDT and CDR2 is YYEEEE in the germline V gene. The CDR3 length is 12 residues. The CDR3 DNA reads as TGTGCCAGCAGCTTGTTCCCGGCGGAGCAGTACTTC. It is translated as CASSLFPAEQYF.

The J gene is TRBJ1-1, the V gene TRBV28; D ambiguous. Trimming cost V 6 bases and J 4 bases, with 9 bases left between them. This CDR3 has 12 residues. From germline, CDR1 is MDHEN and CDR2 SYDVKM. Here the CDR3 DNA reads TGTGCCAGCAGCCGGCAAGTCACTGAAGCTTTCTTT. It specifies CASSRQVTEAFF.

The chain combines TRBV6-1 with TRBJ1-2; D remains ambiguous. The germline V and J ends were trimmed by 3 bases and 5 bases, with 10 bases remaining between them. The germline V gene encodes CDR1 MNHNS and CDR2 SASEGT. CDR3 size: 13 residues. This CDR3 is CASSDTGSYGYTF. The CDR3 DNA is TGTGCCAGCAGTGACACGGGGAGTTATGGCTACACCTTC.

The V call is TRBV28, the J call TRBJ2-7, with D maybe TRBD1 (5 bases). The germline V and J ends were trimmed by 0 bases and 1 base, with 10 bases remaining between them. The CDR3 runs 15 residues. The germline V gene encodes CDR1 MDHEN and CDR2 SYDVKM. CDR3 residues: CASSLWQGLSYEQYF. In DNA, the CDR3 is TGTGCCAGCAGTTTATGGCAGGGCCTATCCTACGAGCAGTACTTC.

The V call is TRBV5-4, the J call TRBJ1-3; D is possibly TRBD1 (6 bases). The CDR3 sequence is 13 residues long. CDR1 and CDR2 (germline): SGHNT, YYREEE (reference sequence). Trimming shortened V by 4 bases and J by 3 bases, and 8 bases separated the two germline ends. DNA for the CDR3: TGTGCCAGCAGCCTAGGGGGTGGAAACACCATATATTTT. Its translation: CASSLGGGNTIYF. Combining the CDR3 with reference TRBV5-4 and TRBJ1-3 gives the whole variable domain ETGVTQSPTHLIKTRGQQVTLRCSSQSGHNTVSWYQQALGQGPQFIFQYYREEENGRGNFPPRFSGLQFPNYSSELNVNALELDDSALYLCASSLGGGNTIYFGEGSWLTVV.

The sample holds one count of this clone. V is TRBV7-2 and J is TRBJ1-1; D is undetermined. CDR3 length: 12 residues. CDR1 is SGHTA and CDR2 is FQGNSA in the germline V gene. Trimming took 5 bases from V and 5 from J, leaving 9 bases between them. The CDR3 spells CASSRSGTEAFF. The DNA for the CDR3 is TGTGCCAGCAGCCGGAGCGGGACTGAAGCTTTCTTT.

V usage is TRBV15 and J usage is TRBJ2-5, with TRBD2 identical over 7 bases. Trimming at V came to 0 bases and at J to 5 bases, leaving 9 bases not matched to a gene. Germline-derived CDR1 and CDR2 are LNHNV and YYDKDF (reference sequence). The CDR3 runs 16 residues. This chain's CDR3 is CATSRDNRGGWETQYF. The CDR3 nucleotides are TGTGCCACCAGCAGAGATAACCGGGGAGGGTGGGAGACCCAGTACTTC. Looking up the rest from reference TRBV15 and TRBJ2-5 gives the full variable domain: DAMVIQNPRYQVTQFGKPVTLSCSQTLNHNVMYWYQQKSSQAPKLLFHYYDKDFNNEADTPDNFQSRRPNTSFCFLDIRSPGLGDTAMYLCATSRDNRGGWETQYFGPGTRLLVL.

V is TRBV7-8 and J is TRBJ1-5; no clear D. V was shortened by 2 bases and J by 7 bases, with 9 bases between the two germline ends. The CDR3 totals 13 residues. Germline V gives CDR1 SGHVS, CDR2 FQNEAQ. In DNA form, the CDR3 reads TGTGCCAGCAGCTTATACGTAGCCCAGCCCCAGCATTTT. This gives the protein CASSLYVAQPQHF.

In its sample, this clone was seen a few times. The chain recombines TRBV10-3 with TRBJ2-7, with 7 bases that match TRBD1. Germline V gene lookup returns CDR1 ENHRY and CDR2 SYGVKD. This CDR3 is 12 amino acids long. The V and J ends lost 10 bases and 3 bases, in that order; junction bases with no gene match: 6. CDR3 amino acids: CASSGGVYEQYF. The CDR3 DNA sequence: TGTGCCAGTTCAGGGGGAGTCTACGAGCAGTACTTC.

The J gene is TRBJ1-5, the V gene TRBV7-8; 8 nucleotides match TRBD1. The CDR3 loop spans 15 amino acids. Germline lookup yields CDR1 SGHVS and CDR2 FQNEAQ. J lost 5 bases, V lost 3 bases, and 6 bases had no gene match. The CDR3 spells CASSLDRAWDQPQHF. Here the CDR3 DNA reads TGTGCCAGCAGCTTGGACAGGGCTTGGGATCAGCCCCAGCATTTT.

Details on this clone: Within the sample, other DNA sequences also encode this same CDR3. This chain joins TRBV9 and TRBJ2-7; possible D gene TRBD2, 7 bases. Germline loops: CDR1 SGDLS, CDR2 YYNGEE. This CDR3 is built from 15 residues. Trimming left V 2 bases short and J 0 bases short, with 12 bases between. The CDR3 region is CASSVEGGNSYEQYF. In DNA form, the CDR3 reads TGTGCCAGCAGCGTCGAGGGGGGGAACTCCTACGAGCAGTACTTC.

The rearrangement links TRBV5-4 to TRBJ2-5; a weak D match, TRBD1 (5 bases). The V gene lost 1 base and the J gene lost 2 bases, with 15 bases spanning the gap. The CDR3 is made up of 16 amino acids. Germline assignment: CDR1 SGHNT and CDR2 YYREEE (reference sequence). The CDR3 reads CASSLLGAPIQETQYF. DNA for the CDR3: TGTGCCAGCAGCTTGCTAGGGGCGCCAATTCAAGAGACCCAGTACTTC.

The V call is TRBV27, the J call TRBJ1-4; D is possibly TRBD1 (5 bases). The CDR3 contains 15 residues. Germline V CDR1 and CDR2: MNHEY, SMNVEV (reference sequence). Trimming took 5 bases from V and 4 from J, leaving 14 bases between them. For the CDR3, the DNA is TGTGCCAGCAGTGCCGGACAACGATTTAATGAAAAACTGTTTTTT. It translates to CASSAGQRFNEKLFF. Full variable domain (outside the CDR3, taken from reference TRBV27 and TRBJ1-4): EAQVTQNPRYLITVTGKKLTVTCSQNMNHEYMSWYRQDPGLGLRQIYYSMNVEVTDKGDVPEGYKVSRKEKRNFPLILESPSPNQTSLYFCASSAGQRFNEKLFFGSGTQLSVL.

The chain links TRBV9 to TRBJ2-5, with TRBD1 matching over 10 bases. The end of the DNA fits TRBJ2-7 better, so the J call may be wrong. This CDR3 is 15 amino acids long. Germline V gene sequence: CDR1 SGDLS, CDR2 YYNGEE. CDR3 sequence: CASSVDGQGVREQYF. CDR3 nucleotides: TGTGCCAGCAGCGTAGATGGACAGGGGGTGCGCGAGCAGTACTTC.